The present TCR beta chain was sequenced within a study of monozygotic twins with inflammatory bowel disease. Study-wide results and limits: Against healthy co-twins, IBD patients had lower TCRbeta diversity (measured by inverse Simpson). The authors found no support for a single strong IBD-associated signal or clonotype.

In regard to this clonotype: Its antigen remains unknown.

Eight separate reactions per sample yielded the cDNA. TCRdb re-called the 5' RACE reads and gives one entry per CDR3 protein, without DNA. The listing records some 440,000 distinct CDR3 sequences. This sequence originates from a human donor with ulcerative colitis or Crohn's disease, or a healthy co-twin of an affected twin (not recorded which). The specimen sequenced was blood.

The CDR3 protein is CASATGLAATDTQYF. This sequence joins TRBV9 and TRBJ2-3; TCRdb picks TRBD2, but there is no DNA to check that call. From germline, CDR1 is SGDLS and CDR2 YYNGEE. This CDR3 has 15 amino acids.